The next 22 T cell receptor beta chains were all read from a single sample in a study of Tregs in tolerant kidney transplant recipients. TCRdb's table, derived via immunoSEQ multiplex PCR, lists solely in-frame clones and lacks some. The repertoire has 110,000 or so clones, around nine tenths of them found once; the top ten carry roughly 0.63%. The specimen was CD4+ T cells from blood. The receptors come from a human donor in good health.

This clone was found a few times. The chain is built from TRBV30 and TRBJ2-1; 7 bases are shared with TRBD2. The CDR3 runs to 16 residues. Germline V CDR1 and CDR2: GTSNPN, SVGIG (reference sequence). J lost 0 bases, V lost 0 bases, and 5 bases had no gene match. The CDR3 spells CAWSVMGLSSYNEQFF. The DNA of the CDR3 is TGTGCCTGGAGTGTAATGGGACTAAGCTCCTACAATGAGCAGTTCTTC.

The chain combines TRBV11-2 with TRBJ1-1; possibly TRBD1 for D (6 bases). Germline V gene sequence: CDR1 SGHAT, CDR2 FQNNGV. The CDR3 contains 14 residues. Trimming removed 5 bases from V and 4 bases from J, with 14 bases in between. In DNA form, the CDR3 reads TGTGCCAGCAGCCGGGGGGGCGAGAGCACTGAAGCTTTCTTT. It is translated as CASSRGGESTEAFF.

The CDR3 DNA sequence: TGTGCCAGCAGCTTTTCCCCTGGACAGAGCTCTGGAAACACCATATATTTT. This sequence encodes CASSFSPGQSSGNTIYF. The chain recombines TRBV7-8 with TRBJ1-3; D perhaps matches TRBD1 (6 bases). Trimming left V 3 bases short and J 0 bases short, with 15 bases between. CDR3 length: 17 amino acids. CDR1 SGHVS and CDR2 FQNEAQ come from the germline V gene.

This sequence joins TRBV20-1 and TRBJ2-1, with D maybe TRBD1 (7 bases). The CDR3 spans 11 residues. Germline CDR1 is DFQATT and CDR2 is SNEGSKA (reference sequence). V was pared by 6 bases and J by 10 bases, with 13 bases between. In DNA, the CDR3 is TGCAGTGCAAGCAGGGGGGACGAGCAGTTCTTC. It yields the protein CSASRGDEQFF.

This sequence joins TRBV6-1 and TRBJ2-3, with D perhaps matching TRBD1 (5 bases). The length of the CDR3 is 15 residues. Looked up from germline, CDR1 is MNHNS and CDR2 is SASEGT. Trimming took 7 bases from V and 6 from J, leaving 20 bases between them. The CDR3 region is CASTRGPENTDTQYF. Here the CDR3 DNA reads TGTGCCAGCACTAGGGGCCCTGAGAACACGGATACGCAGTATTTT.

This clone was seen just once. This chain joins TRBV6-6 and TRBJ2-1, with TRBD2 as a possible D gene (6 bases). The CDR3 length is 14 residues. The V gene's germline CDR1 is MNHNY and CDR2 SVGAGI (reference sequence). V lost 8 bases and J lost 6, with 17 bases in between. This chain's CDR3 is CASELTSQGNEQFF. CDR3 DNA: TGTGCCAGCGAACTTACTAGCCAGGGCAATGAGCAGTTCTTC.

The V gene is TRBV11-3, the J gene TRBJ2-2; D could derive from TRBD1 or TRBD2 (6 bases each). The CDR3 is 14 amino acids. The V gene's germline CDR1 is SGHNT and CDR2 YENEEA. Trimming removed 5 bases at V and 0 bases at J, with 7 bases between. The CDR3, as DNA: TGTGCCAGCAGCCGGGGGCCGAACACCGGGGAGCTGTTTTTT. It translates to CASSRGPNTGELFF.

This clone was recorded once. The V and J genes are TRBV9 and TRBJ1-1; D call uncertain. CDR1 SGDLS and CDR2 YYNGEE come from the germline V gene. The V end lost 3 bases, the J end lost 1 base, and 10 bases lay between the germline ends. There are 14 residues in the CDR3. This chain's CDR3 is CASSAQRGNTEAFF. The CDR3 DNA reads TGTGCCAGCAGCGCCCAACGGGGGAACACTGAAGCTTTCTTT.

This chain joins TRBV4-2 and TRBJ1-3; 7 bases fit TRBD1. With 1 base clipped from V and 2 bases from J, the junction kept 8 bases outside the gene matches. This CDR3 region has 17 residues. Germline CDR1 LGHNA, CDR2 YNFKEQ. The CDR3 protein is CASSQVRGRGTGNTIYF. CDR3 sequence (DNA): TGTGCCAGCAGCCAAGTGAGGGGCAGGGGGACTGGAAACACCATATATTTT.

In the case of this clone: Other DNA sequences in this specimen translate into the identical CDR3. DNA for the CDR3: TGTGCCAGCTCACCGCAAACAGGGAACACTGAAGCTTTCTTT. Translation gives CASSPQTGNTEAFF. This chain links TRBV18 with TRBJ1-1, with a tentative D call TRBD1 (5 bases). CDR1 KGHSH and CDR2 LQKENI come from the germline V gene. The length of the CDR3 is 14 residues. The V end lost 3 bases, the J end lost 1 base, and 9 bases lay between the germline ends.

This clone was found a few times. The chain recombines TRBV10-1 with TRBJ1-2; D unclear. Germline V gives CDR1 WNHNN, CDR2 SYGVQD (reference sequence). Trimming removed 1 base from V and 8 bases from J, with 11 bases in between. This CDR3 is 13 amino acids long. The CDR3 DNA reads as TGCGCCAGCAGTGAGTTGCGGGAACGGGGCTACACCTTC. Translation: CASSELRERGYTF.

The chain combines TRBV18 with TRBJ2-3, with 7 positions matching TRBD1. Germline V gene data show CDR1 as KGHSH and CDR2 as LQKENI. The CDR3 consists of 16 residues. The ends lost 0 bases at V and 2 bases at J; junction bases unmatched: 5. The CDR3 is CASSPPRDRVTDTQYF. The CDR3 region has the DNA TGTGCCAGCTCACCACCGAGAGACAGGGTCACAGATACGCAGTATTTT.

The CDR3 is CAFGQGGQPQHF. In DNA form, the CDR3 reads TGTGCCTTTGGACAGGGGGGTCAGCCCCAGCATTTT. This chain links TRBV30 with TRBJ1-5; 10 nucleotides align to TRBD1. After removal of 7 bases from V and 6 bases from J, the junction contained 3 bases not matched to a gene. Germline CDR1 GTSNPN, CDR2 SVGIG (reference sequence). The CDR3 runs to 12 residues.

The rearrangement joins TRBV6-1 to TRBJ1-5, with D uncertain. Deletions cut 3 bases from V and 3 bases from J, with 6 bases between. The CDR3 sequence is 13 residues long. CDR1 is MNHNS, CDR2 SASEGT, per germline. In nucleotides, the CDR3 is TGTGCCAGCAGTGAGACGGACAATCAGCCCCAGCATTTT. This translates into CASSETDNQPQHF.

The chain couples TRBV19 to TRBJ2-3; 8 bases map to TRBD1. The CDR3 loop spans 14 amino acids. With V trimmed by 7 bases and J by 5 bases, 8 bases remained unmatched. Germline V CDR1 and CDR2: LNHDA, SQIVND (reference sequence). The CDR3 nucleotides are TGTGCCAGTAATGACAGGGGAAGAGGAGATACGCAGTATTTT. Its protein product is CASNDRGRGDTQYF.

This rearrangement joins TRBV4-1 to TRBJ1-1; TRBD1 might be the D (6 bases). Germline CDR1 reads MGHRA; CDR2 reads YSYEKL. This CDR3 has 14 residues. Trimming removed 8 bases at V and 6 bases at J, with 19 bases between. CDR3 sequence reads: CASGRQAAIPEAFF. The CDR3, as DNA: TGCGCCAGCGGCAGACAGGCCGCCATCCCTGAAGCTTTCTTT.

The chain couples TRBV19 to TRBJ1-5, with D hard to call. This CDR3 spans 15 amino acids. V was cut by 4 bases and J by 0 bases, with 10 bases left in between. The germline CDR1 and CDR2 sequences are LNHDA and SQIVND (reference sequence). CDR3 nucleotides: TGTGCCAGTAGTAGGGCAGGTTATAGCAATCAGCCCCAGCATTTT. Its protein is CASSRAGYSNQPQHF.

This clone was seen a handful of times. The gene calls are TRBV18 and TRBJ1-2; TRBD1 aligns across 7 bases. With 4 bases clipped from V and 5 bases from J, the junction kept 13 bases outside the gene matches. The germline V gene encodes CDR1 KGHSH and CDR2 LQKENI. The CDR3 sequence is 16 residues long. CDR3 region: CASSQKIGRDSYGYTF. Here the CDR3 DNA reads TGTGCCAGCTCACAGAAGATAGGCCGGGACAGTTATGGCTACACCTTC.

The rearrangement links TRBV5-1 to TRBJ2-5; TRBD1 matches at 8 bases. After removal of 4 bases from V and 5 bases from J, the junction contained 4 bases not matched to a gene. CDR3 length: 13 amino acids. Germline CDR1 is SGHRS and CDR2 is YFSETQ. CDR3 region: CASSVTGGETQYF. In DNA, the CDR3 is TGCGCCAGCAGCGTCACAGGGGGGGAGACCCAGTACTTC.

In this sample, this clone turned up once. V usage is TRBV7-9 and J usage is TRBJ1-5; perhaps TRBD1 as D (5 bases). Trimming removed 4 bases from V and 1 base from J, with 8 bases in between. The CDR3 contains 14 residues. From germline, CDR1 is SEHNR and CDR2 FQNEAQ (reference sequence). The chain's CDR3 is CASSSGDSNQPQHF. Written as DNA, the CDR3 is TGTGCCAGCAGCTCCGGGGACAGCAATCAGCCCCAGCATTTT.

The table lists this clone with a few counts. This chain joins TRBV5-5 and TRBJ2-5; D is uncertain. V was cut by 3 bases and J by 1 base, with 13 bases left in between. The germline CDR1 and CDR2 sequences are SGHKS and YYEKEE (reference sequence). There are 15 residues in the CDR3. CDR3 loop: CASSWWKTSQETQYF. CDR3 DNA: TGTGCCAGCAGCTGGTGGAAAACCAGCCAAGAGACCCAGTACTTC.

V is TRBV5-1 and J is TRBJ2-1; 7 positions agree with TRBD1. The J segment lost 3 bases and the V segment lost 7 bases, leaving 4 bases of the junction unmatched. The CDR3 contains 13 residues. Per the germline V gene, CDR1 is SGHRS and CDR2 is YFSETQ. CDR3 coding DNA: TGCGCCAGCCTGGGACAGAGCTACAATGAGCAGTTCTTC. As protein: CASLGQSYNEQFF.